The 17 T cell receptor beta chains in this list originate from one sample, sequenced in a study of blood T cell repertoires in COVID-19. Only in-frame clones appear in the TCRdb table, and some are missing; sequencing was by immunoSEQ multiplex PCR. The data show some 150,000 clones, with around 84% seen just once and around 5% held by the top ten. Sequencing was done on a sample of peripheral blood. Receptors were obtained from a woman between 45 and 60 years old with acute or convalescent COVID-19.

This clone was counted a few times. The V call is TRBV6-5, the J call TRBJ1-1; D remains unclear. CDR1 and CDR2 from the germline V gene are MNHEY and SVGAGI. V lost 6 bases to trimming and J lost 5 bases, with 10 bases between them. The CDR3 covers 12 residues. For the CDR3, the DNA is TGTGCCAGCAGGAGGCCTGGGACTGAAGCTTTCTTT. It specifies CASRRPGTEAFF.

The J gene is TRBJ1-6, the V gene TRBV9; 9 bases align to TRBD1. Germline CDR1 and CDR2: SGDLS and YYNGEE. This CDR3 spans 15 amino acids. V shed 3 bases, J shed 7 bases, and the junction held 5 bases outside the gene matches. CDR3 protein: CASSGLGQGNSPLHF. DNA of the CDR3: TGTGCCAGCAGCGGCTTGGGACAGGGAAATTCACCCCTCCACTTT. The variable domain in full, with the rest retrieved from reference TRBV9 and TRBJ1-6, is DSGVTQTPKHLITATGQRVTLRCSPRSGDLSVYWYQQSLDQGLQFLIQYYNGEERAKGNILERFSAQQFPDLHSELNLSSLELGDSALYFCASSGLGQGNSPLHFGNGTRLTVT.

The V gene is TRBV2, the J gene TRBJ1-5; no clear D gene. Germline CDR1 is SNHLY and CDR2 is FYNNEI. The CDR3 length is 13 residues. The V end was cut by 5 bases, the J end by 1 base, with 6 bases between. The DNA of the CDR3 is TGTGCCAGCAGTCTACAGAGCAATCAGCCCCAGCATTTT. Protein sequence: CASSLQSNQPQHF. Based on the CDR3 plus reference TRBV2 and TRBJ1-5, the full variable domain is EPEVTQTPSHQVTQMGQEVILRCVPISNHLYFYWYRQILGQKVEFLVSFYNNEISEKSEIFDDQFSVERPDGSNFTLKIRSTKLEDSAMYFCASSLQSNQPQHFGDGTRLSIL.

This CDR3 is CASSFRGFVDIQYF. The DNA for the CDR3 is TGTGCCAGCAGCTTCCGGGGATTCGTTGACATTCAGTACTTC. The chain is built from TRBV7-2 and TRBJ2-4, with D perhaps matching TRBD2 (5 bases). The CDR3 is made up of 14 amino acids. V gave up 3 bases and J gave up 8 bases, with 14 bases separating them. The V gene's germline CDR1 is SGHTA and CDR2 FQGNSA.

V usage is TRBV5-8 and J usage is TRBJ1-2, with TRBD1 identical over 10 bases. CDR3 length equals 15 residues. The trim removed 2 bases at V and 2 bases at J, leaving 3 bases unmatched. From germline, CDR1 is SGHTS and CDR2 YDEGEE. DNA for the CDR3: TGTGCCAGCAGCTTACCGGGACAGGGGAACTATGGCTACACCTTC. This encodes CASSLPGQGNYGYTF.

The chain employs TRBV2 and TRBJ2-7; perhaps TRBD1 as D (7 bases). The CDR3 totals 14 residues. V was clipped by 10 bases and J by 6 bases, with 22 bases between them. Germline-derived CDR1 and CDR2 are SNHLY and FYNNEI. CDR3: CATMTGRPIAEQYF. In DNA, the CDR3 is TGTGCCACCATGACAGGGAGGCCCATCGCCGAGCAGTACTTC.

About this clone: The sample carries other DNA sequences with the same CDR3. The chain combines TRBV9 with TRBJ1-1; D gene ambiguous. Germline values: CDR1 SGDLS, CDR2 YYNGEE. The CDR3 covers 13 residues. The V end was cut by 0 bases, the J end by 0 bases, with 3 bases between. CDR3 nucleotide sequence: TGTGCCAGCAGCGTAGCAGTGAACACTGAAGCTTTCTTT. Its protein product is CASSVAVNTEAFF. The full variable domain, in which reference TRBV9 and TRBJ1-1 provide the parts outside the CDR3, is DSGVTQTPKHLITATGQRVTLRCSPRSGDLSVYWYQQSLDQGLQFLIQYYNGEERAKGNILERFSAQQFPDLHSELNLSSLELGDSALYFCASSVAVNTEAFFGQGTRLTVV.

The chain carries TRBV6-5 and TRBJ1-3, with D tentatively TRBD1 (5 bases). Trimming cost V 6 bases and J 0 bases, with 12 bases left between them. CDR3 size: 15 residues. Germline V gives CDR1 MNHEY, CDR2 SVGAGI. CDR3 residues: CASSNEGVSGNTIYF. The CDR3 DNA sequence: TGTGCCAGCAGCAACGAAGGGGTCTCTGGAAACACCATATATTTT.

This clone has a single count. CDR3 region: CASRPGQINEKLFF. In DNA form, the CDR3 reads TGTGCCAGTAGGCCGGGACAAATTAATGAAAAACTGTTTTTT. V gene TRBV19 combines with J gene TRBJ1-4; maybe TRBD1 (6 bases). The germline V gene has CDR1 LNHDA and CDR2 SQIVND (reference sequence). The CDR3 extends over 14 amino acids. V lost 6 bases, J lost 4 bases, and 12 bases lay in between. The variable domain in full, with the rest retrieved from reference TRBV19 and TRBJ1-4, is DGGITQSPKYLFRKEGQNVTLSCEQNLNHDAMYWYRQDPGQGLRLIYYSQIVNDFQKGDIAEGYSVSREKKESFPLTVTSAQKNPTAFYLCASRPGQINEKLFFGSGTQLSVL.

The chain combines TRBV21-1 with TRBJ2-3; the table's D gene call, TRBD2, was not cross checked with the DNA. TRBV21-1 is termed a pseudogene. This CDR3 has 16 residues. In nucleotides, the CDR3 is TGTGCCAGCCCGTCGGGACTAGCGGGGGGGCAAGATACGCAGTATTTT. This translates into CASPSGLAGGQDTQYF.

The chain carries TRBV18 and TRBJ1-5; D unresolved. Germline V gene sequence: CDR1 KGHSH, CDR2 LQKENI. V was trimmed by 2 bases and J by 5 bases, leaving 7 bases between them. The CDR3 covers 13 residues. For the CDR3, the DNA is TGTGCCAGCTCACCAGGTCAGGATCAGCCCCAGCATTTT. Translation: CASSPGQDQPQHF.

The chain links TRBV7-9 to TRBJ2-5, with D possibly being TRBD1 (5 bases). Trimming cost V 1 base and J 4 bases, with 10 bases left between them. Germline CDR1 and CDR2: SEHNR and FQNEAQ (reference sequence). There are 14 residues in the CDR3. In nucleotides, the CDR3 is TGTGCCAGCAGCTTAGAATGGGGCGGAGAGACCCAGTACTTC. The encoded protein is CASSLEWGGETQYF.

The V call is TRBV7-2, the J call TRBJ2-3; 10 positions match TRBD2. Looked up from germline, CDR1 is SGHTA and CDR2 is FQGNSA. V gave up 8 bases and J gave up 6 bases; unmatched junction bases: 17. The CDR3 consists of 17 residues. The CDR3 nucleotides are TGTGCCAGCCGCCAGGGTGTCGCTAGCGGGGGTTTGGATACGCAGTATTTT. Its translation is CASRQGVASGGLDTQYF. The variable domain in full, with the rest retrieved from reference TRBV7-2 and TRBJ2-3, is GAGVSQSPSNKVTEKGKDVELRCDPISGHTALYWYRQSLGQGLEFLIYFQGNSAPDKSGLPSDRFSAERTGGSVSTLTIQRTQQEDSAVYLCASRQGVASGGLDTQYFGPGTRLTVL.

The chain uses TRBV4-3 and TRBJ2-7, with D maybe TRBD1 (5 bases). Germline CDR1 reads LGHNA; CDR2 reads YSLEER. V was cut by 0 bases and J by 2 bases, with 11 bases left in between. The CDR3 is 15 residues long. In DNA, the CDR3 is TGCGCCAGCAGCCAAGAGGTGACAGCTGCCTACGAGCAGTACTTC. Its translation is CASSQEVTAAYEQYF.

This clone was seen a single time. The chain has TRBV28 and TRBJ1-2; D is uncertain. This CDR3 is 14 amino acids long. V dropped 6 bases and J dropped 4 bases, with 15 bases sitting between them. Germline assignment: CDR1 MDHEN and CDR2 SYDVKM. CDR3 in amino acids: CASSPGGEIYGYTF. CDR3 in DNA: TGTGCCAGCAGCCCCGGAGGAGAGATCTATGGCTACACCTTC.

CDR3 sequence: CASSYGPLPQETQYF. DNA of the CDR3: TGTGCCAGCAGTTATGGCCCACTACCCCAAGAGACCCAGTACTTC. The chain links TRBV6-5 to TRBJ2-5; no reliable D call. V gave up 3 bases and J gave up 1 base, with 12 bases separating them. CDR3 length: 15 amino acids. The germline CDR1 and CDR2 sequences are MNHEY and SVGAGI.

J is TRBJ1-2 and V is TRBV30; no clear D gene. The CDR3 has 16 amino acids. Trimming left V 0 bases short and J 4 bases short, with 18 bases between. The V gene's germline CDR1 is GTSNPN and CDR2 SVGIG (reference sequence). The CDR3 here is CAWSVGSGGGSYGYTF. The CDR3 nucleotides are TGTGCCTGGAGTGTGGGTTCAGGAGGAGGGTCCTATGGCTACACCTTC.